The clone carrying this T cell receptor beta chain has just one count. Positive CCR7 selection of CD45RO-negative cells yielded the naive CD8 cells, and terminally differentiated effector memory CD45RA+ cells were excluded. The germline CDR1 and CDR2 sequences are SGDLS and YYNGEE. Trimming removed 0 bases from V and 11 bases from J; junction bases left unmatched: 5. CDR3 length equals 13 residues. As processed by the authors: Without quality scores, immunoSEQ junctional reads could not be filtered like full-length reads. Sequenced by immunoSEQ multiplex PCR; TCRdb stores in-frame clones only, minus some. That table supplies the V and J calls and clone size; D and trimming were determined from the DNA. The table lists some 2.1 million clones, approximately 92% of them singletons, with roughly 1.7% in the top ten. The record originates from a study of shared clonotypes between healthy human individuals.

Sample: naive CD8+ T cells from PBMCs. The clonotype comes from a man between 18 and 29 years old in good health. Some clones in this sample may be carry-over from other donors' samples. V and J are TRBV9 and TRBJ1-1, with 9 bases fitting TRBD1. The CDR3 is CASSVGGTGRAFF. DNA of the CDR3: TGTGCCAGCAGCGTAGGGGGGACAGGGCGTGCTTTCTTT.